The entry below gives a single T cell receptor beta chain sequence along with its context. What it recognizes is unknown. Clones were read by immunoSEQ multiplex PCR, and TCRdb kept only the in-frame ones, dropping some. The profile shows tens of thousands of clones, roughly 90% of them singletons. The source of the sample is a study of identifying expanded T cells in peripheral blood. This CDR3 has 12 residues. Trimming cost V 10 bases and J 6 bases, with 16 bases left between them. Germline lookup yields CDR1 MDHEN and CDR2 SYDVKM. Collection occurred without any documented infections or immune events in donors. Study-level points and caveats: Across healthy donors, higher total template counts meant significantly greater two-week count variance.

The V and J genes are TRBV28 and TRBJ2-7; D gene ambiguous. The material sequenced was blood. This clonotype originated in a person aged 18 to 75 in good health. This CDR3 reads CATHRVGVEQYF. The DNA for the CDR3 is TGTGCCACCCATCGTGTAGGAGTCGAGCAGTACTTC.